This record looks at one TCR beta chain sequence and its context. Libraries were prepared by immunoSEQ multiplex PCR; TCRdb keeps only in-frame clonotypes and omits some of them. The table lists 110,000 or so clones, around 89% of them singletons. This CDR3 is 15 amino acids long. CDR1 and CDR2 from the germline V gene are SEHNR and FQNEAQ (reference sequence). The V end lost 0 bases, the J end lost 10 bases, and 18 bases lay between the germline ends. The data were taken from a study of control samples from healthy donors and cancer patients. Sequenced sample: blood. The chain links TRBV7-9 to TRBJ1-1; possibly TRBD1 for D (6 bases). This receptor was obtained from a woman between 50 and 59 years old in good health. CDR3 nucleotides: TGTGCCAGCAGCTTAGCGCAGGCAGGGGAGGTGGGAGCTTTCTTT. Protein product: CASSLAQAGEVGAFF.